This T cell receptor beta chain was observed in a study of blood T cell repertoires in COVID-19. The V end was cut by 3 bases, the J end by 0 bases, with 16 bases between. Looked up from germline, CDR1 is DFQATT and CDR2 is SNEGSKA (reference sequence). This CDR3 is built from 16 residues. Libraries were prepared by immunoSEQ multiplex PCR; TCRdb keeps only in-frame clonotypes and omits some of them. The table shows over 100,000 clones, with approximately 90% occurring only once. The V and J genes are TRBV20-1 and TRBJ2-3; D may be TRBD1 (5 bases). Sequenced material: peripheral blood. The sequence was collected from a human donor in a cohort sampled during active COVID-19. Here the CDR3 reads CSASTLSRGSTDTQYF. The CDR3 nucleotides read TGCAGTGCTAGTACTTTGAGTAGGGGTAGCACAGATACGCAGTATTTT.